A single sample is the source of the 28 T cell receptor beta chains below, sequenced in a study of T cell responses to AZD1222 COVID-19 vaccine (dated by TCRdb to 2020 to 2023). The method was the immunoSEQ multiplex PCR assay. TCRdb mirrors the immuneACCESS table, restricted to in-frame sequences. Some clones are absent from its copies; in checked studies, under half trace to an unresolved V gene, and the reason for the others is unknown. This sample holds around 78,000 clones; over 85% were observed only once. The ten biggest clones cover roughly 4.2% of the sample. In the paper's terms, the time point label means: baseline before first vaccination. Source: peripheral blood, taken on day 0 of AZD1222 vaccination. These receptors were taken from an adult in good health.

V usage is TRBV12-3 or TRBV12-4 and J usage is TRBJ2-3; D remains ambiguous. With 8 bases removed from V and 6 bases from J, the gap between germline ends came to 15 bases. CDR3 size: 13 residues. As DNA, the CDR3 is TGTGCCAGCTTTGAAGGGTCGGACGATACGCAGTATTTT. Translating gives CASFEGSDDTQYF.

This sequence joins TRBV15 and TRBJ1-1; D may be TRBD1 (5 bases). Trimming shortened V by 1 base and J by 3 bases, and 18 bases separated the two germline ends. CDR3 length: 17 residues. From germline, CDR1 is LNHNV and CDR2 YYDKDF (reference sequence). The CDR3 loop reads CATSRVGSPGGYTEAFF. The CDR3 nucleotides are TGTGCCACCAGCAGAGTGGGATCACCTGGGGGGTACACTGAAGCTTTCTTT.

The chain carries TRBV6-5 and TRBJ1-1; the match to TRBD1 covers 8 bases. This CDR3 is 13 amino acids long. Germline V gene lookup returns CDR1 MNHEY and CDR2 SVGAGI. With 8 bases clipped from V and 5 bases from J, the junction kept 7 bases outside the gene matches. The CDR3: CASVQGARTEAFF. CDR3 DNA: TGTGCCAGCGTCCAGGGGGCGCGTACTGAAGCTTTCTTT.

This clone was picked up one time. The V gene is TRBV7-9, the J gene TRBJ1-5, with 9 nucleotides matching TRBD1. The germline V gene has CDR1 SEHNR and CDR2 FQNEAQ (reference sequence). This CDR3 is 15 amino acids long. V gave up 3 bases and J gave up 10 bases; unmatched junction bases: 10. DNA of the CDR3: TGTGCCAGCAGCTTCGGGGGACAGGGCGATAATCCCCAGCATTTT. Its protein is CASSFGGQGDNPQHF.

DNA of the CDR3: TGTGCCAGCAGCTACACGTCCTCCTACGAGCAGTACTTC. Protein sequence: CASSYTSSYEQYF. J is TRBJ2-7 and V is TRBV7-8; D not certain. In germline, CDR1 is SGHVS, CDR2 FQNEAQ. CDR3 length: 13 residues. Trimming removed 4 bases from V and 0 bases from J, with 7 bases in between.

The genes are TRBV29-1 and TRBJ1-3; D is possibly TRBD1 (6 bases). The CDR3 consists of 13 residues. Germline CDR1 SQVTM, CDR2 ANQGSEA. The V end was cut by 3 bases, the J end by 4 bases, with 10 bases between. The CDR3 bases are TGCAGCGTTGACAAAGGGGGAGGAAACACCATATATTTT. As protein: CSVDKGGGNTIYF. Looking up the rest from reference TRBV29-1 and TRBJ1-3 gives the full variable domain: SAVISQKPSRDICQRGTSLTIQCQVDSQVTMMFWYRQQPGQSLTLIATANQGSEATYESGFVIDKFPISRPNLTFSTLTVSNMSPEDSSIYLCSVDKGGGNTIYFGEGSWLTVV.

The CDR3, as DNA: TGTGCCACCAGTGCCTCCTTCAGGGGTGGCTACACCTTC. Encoded protein: CATSASFRGGYTF. This chain connects TRBV24-1 to TRBJ1-2; D possibly corresponds to TRBD1 (6 bases). Germline assignment: CDR1 KGHDR and CDR2 SFDVKD. Deletions cut 5 bases from V and 7 bases from J, with 13 bases between. CDR3 size: 13 residues.

The chain combines TRBV7-2 with TRBJ2-3, with TRBD2 matching 11 bases. The J segment lost 6 bases and the V segment lost 10 bases, leaving 9 bases of the junction unmatched. CDR1 and CDR2 (germline): SGHTA, FQGNSA. The CDR3 loop spans 14 amino acids. CDR3 sequence: CAIQTSGIRDTQYF. CDR3 nucleotides: TGTGCCATCCAGACTAGCGGGATTAGGGATACGCAGTATTTT. Full variable domain (outside the CDR3, taken from reference TRBV7-2 and TRBJ2-3): GAGVSQSPSNKVTEKGKDVELRCDPISGHTALYWYRQSLGQGLEFLIYFQGNSAPDKSGLPSDRFSAERTGGSVSTLTIQRTQQEDSAVYLCAIQTSGIRDTQYFGPGTRLTVL.

The chain has TRBV19 and TRBJ2-3; D not certain. CDR1 LNHDA and CDR2 SQIVND come from the germline V gene (reference sequence). This CDR3 contains 13 residues. Deletions cut 4 bases from V and 5 bases from J, with 10 bases between. The CDR3: CASSTATRDTQYF. As DNA, the CDR3 is TGTGCCAGTAGTACCGCGACTCGAGATACGCAGTATTTT.

The CDR3: CASSLEGTSYSYEQYF. The CDR3 bases are TGTGCCAGCAGCTTAGAAGGGACTAGTTATAGCTACGAGCAGTACTTC. The rearrangement joins TRBV7-2 to TRBJ2-7; 8 bases match TRBD2. The germline CDR1 and CDR2 sequences are SGHTA and FQGNSA. The CDR3 is 16 amino acids. The V gene end was trimmed by 1 base and the J gene end by 3 bases; junction bases not matched to a gene: 8.

The chain couples TRBV11-2 to TRBJ1-2; possible D gene TRBD1, 5 bases. CDR3 size: 18 residues. V was cut by 1 base and J by 5 bases, with 23 bases left in between. In germline, CDR1 is SGHAT, CDR2 FQNNGV. The CDR3 nucleotides read TGTGCCAGCAGCTTAGCCCCCAGGGAAAGACACGCATCGTATGGCTACACCTTC. This encodes CASSLAPRERHASYGYTF. The full variable domain, in which reference TRBV11-2 and TRBJ1-2 provide the parts outside the CDR3, is EAGVAQSPRYKIIEKRQSVAFWCNPISGHATLYWYQQILGQGPKLLIQFQNNGVVDDSQLPKDRFSAERLKGVDSTLKIQPAKLEDSAVYLCASSLAPRERHASYGYTFGSGTRLTVV.

The V gene is TRBV4-3, the J gene TRBJ1-2; maybe TRBD1 (6 bases). The germline gives CDR1 LGHNA, CDR2 YSLEER. The V and J ends lost 0 bases and 4 bases respectively, with 9 bases between them. The CDR3 totals 14 residues. CDR3 nucleotides: TGCGCCAGCAGCCAAGAGACAGGATCCTATGGCTACACCTTC. This codes for CASSQETGSYGYTF.

The chain carries TRBV6-5 and TRBJ1-1; TRBD1 is a possible D gene (5 bases). The germline V gene encodes CDR1 MNHEY and CDR2 SVGAGI. The CDR3 contains 13 residues. Trimming shortened V by 3 bases and J by 6 bases, and 11 bases separated the two germline ends. Written as DNA, the CDR3 is TGTGCCAGCAGTTATCGGGGGGACCCTGAAGCTTTCTTT. This encodes CASSYRGDPEAFF.

The chain recombines TRBV7-9 with TRBJ1-2; TRBD1 matches 7 bases. The junction had 9 bases not matched to a gene; V was cut back by 5 bases and J by 0 bases. CDR3 length: 16 amino acids. Germline CDR1 SEHNR, CDR2 FQNEAQ (reference sequence). CDR3 bases: TGTGCCAGCAGCCCTAGGGGACAGACACCTAACTATGGCTACACCTTC. It is translated as CASSPRGQTPNYGYTF.

The gene calls are TRBV7-9 and TRBJ1-4, with D possibly being TRBD1 (6 bases). The CDR3 runs to 18 residues. V dropped 4 bases and J dropped 3 bases, with 21 bases sitting between them. Germline loops: CDR1 SEHNR, CDR2 FQNEAQ (reference sequence). The CDR3 DNA reads as TGTGCCAGCAGCTCCCACCGGGGACAACAGCGCCCTAATGAAAAACTGTTTTTT. Protein product: CASSSHRGQQRPNEKLFF.

V and J are TRBV6-2 or TRBV6-3 and TRBJ1-5; 8 bases are a match to TRBD1. CDR3 length: 16 residues. Per germline, CDR1 MNHEY and CDR2 SVGEGT. With V trimmed by 5 bases and J by 7 bases, 13 bases remained unmatched. The CDR3 spells CASSLPTGGIGQPQHF. For the CDR3, the DNA is TGTGCCAGCAGTCTCCCAACAGGGGGAATCGGGCAGCCCCAGCATTTT.

The chain links TRBV19 to TRBJ2-2, with 9 nucleotides matching TRBD1. Germline V lookup: CDR1 LNHDA, CDR2 SQIVND (reference sequence). V trimming: 5 bases; J trimming: 5 bases; junction bases outside the gene matches: 6. This CDR3 is built from 15 residues. The CDR3 DNA reads TGTGCCAGTAGTGTAGGACAGGGGCAAACCGGGGAGCTGTTTTTT. This translates into CASSVGQGQTGELFF.

The chain uses TRBV9 and TRBJ2-7; 8 bases line up with TRBD2. CDR3 length: 15 amino acids. V was clipped by 0 bases and J by 0 bases; unmatched bases: 2. Germline lookup yields CDR1 SGDLS and CDR2 YYNGEE. The DNA for the CDR3 is TGTGCCAGCAGCGTAGAGGGGACTAGCTCCTACGAGCAGTACTTC. This gives the protein CASSVEGTSSYEQYF.

This chain joins TRBV19 and TRBJ2-1; D tentatively fits TRBD1 or TRBD2 (6 bases each). Between the trimmed V and J ends, which lost 5 bases and 0 bases, there was a span of 14 bases. The CDR3 covers 16 residues. Germline V gene data show CDR1 as LNHDA and CDR2 as SQIVND (reference sequence). DNA of the CDR3: TGTGCCAGTAGTTTCGGGGGCAGCAGCTCCTACAATGAGCAGTTCTTC. Its translation is CASSFGGSSSYNEQFF. Combining the CDR3 with reference TRBV19 and TRBJ2-1 gives the whole variable domain DGGITQSPKYLFRKEGQNVTLSCEQNLNHDAMYWYRQDPGQGLRLIYYSQIVNDFQKGDIAEGYSVSREKKESFPLTVTSAQKNPTAFYLCASSFGGSSSYNEQFFGPGTRLTVL.

The chain recombines TRBV9 with TRBJ1-2, with D unclear. This CDR3 comprises 13 residues. Germline loops: CDR1 SGDLS, CDR2 YYNGEE. V shed 0 bases and J shed 3 bases, with 6 bases lying between them. CDR3 DNA: TGTGCCAGCAGCGTAGGATCGGACTATGGCTACACCTTC. As protein: CASSVGSDYGYTF.

The J gene is TRBJ2-1, the V gene TRBV7-7; 8 bases fit TRBD1. V lost 5 bases and J lost 4; bases outside the gene matches: 10. Germline loops: CDR1 SSHAT, CDR2 FNYEAQ (reference sequence). This CDR3 region has 16 residues. CDR3 in amino acids: CASSLRAGQEYNEQFF. The CDR3 coding sequence is TGTGCCAGCAGCCTAAGGGCGGGACAGGAGTACAATGAGCAGTTCTTC.

The V gene is TRBV11-2, the J gene TRBJ1-2; D is ambiguous. Deletions cut 0 bases from V and 6 bases from J, with 5 bases between. Germline V CDR1 and CDR2: SGHAT, FQNNGV. This CDR3 spans 12 amino acids. This chain's CDR3 is CASSLERNGYTF. In DNA form, the CDR3 reads TGTGCCAGCAGCTTAGAACGGAATGGCTACACCTTC. The full variable domain, in which reference TRBV11-2 and TRBJ1-2 provide the parts outside the CDR3, is EAGVAQSPRYKIIEKRQSVAFWCNPISGHATLYWYQQILGQGPKLLIQFQNNGVVDDSQLPKDRFSAERLKGVDSTLKIQPAKLEDSAVYLCASSLERNGYTFGSGTRLTVV.

The V gene is TRBV7-3, the J gene TRBJ1-1; weak D call: TRBD1 (5 bases). In germline, CDR1 is SGHTA, CDR2 FQGTGA. The CDR3 length is 15 residues. Trimming removed 3 bases at V and 4 bases at J, with 15 bases between. Here the CDR3 DNA reads TGTGCCAGCAGCTTCGGACGGGGGATCGGCACTGAAGCTTTCTTT. It encodes CASSFGRGIGTEAFF.

This clone appeared a single time. V gene TRBV5-4 combines with J gene TRBJ2-7, with 7 bases identical to TRBD1. Per the germline V gene, CDR1 is SGHNT and CDR2 is YYREEE (reference sequence). This CDR3 is 13 amino acids long. The J segment lost 2 bases and the V segment lost 7 bases, leaving 6 bases of the junction unmatched. The chain's CDR3 is CASAWDRAYEQYF. The CDR3, as DNA: TGTGCCAGCGCATGGGACAGAGCCTACGAGCAGTACTTC.

CDR3 in amino acids: CASSPQTNSGNTIYF. The DNA for the CDR3 is TGTGCCAGCTCACCTCAGACAAACTCTGGAAACACCATATATTTT. The chain has TRBV18 and TRBJ1-3, with D uncertain. Germline V gives CDR1 KGHSH, CDR2 LQKENI. Trimming took off 3 bases at V and 0 bases at J, with 9 bases between the two ends. The length of the CDR3 is 15 residues.

This clone was found a few times. V and J are TRBV11-3 and TRBJ2-7; no definite D call. Germline values: CDR1 SGHNT, CDR2 YENEEA. The CDR3 extends over 16 amino acids. V gave up 1 base and J gave up 7 bases, with 20 bases separating them. The DNA of the CDR3 is TGTGCCAGCAGCTTAGGAAGTCGGCTGGATCCTCGGGAGCAGTACTTC. Amino acids: CASSLGSRLDPREQYF.

This rearrangement joins TRBV27 to TRBJ2-1; 16 bases fit TRBD2. The CDR3 contains 19 residues. The J segment lost 1 base and the V segment lost 0 bases, leaving 3 bases of the junction unmatched. The germline CDR1 and CDR2 sequences are MNHEY and SMNVEV (reference sequence). As DNA, the CDR3 is TGTGCCAGCAGTTTATCGGGACTAGCGGGAGGGTGGTCCTACAATGAGCAGTTCTTC. Residues: CASSLSGLAGGWSYNEQFF.

The genes are TRBV11-3 and TRBJ2-5; D gene ambiguous. The CDR3 extends over 12 amino acids. CDR1 and CDR2 from the germline V gene are SGHNT and YENEEA. Deletions cut 2 bases from V and 5 bases from J, with 6 bases between. The CDR3 sequence: CASSLRVETQYF. The CDR3 DNA sequence: TGTGCCAGCAGCTTACGGGTGGAGACCCAGTACTTC.